The rows below give T cell receptor beta chains drawn from one sample of a study of radiotherapy plus CTLA-4 blockade in lung cancer. Sequencing used immunoSEQ multiplex PCR; TCRdb keeps in-frame clones, though not all of them. This table holds some 90,000 clones, roughly 80% found once. The sample in question was peripheral blood, obtained from a patient treated with radiotherapy plus ipilimumab. The source of these receptors is a human donor with non-small cell lung cancer who had stable disease on radiotherapy plus ipilimumab. CDR3s leave out the opening cysteine and the closing phenylalanine or tryptophan.

v_gene	j_gene	CDR3aa
TRBV7-6	TRBJ1-6	ASSMGSSYNSPLH
TRBV9	TRBJ2-7	ASSPRTSGTYEQY
TRBV4-1	TRBJ2-7	ASSQGGQGSYEQY
TRBV28	TRBJ1-4	ASSLYTDSNEKLF
TRBV6-1	TRBJ1-5	ASSETPGNQPQH
TRBV5-1	TRBJ1-4	ASRRQVSNEKLF
TRBV7-9	TRBJ2-7	ASNSGGSYEQY
TRBV6-5	TRBJ2-1	ASSQPGGRHNEQF
TRBV5-1	TRBJ2-7	ASSRGLMSREQY
TRBV7-3	TRBJ2-1	ASSLGGSYNEQF
TRBV7-9	TRBJ2-1	ASSSNRRINNEQF
TRBV29-1	TRBJ1-1	SVENRGTEAF
TRBV9	TRBJ2-1	ASSVDSWDNEQF
TRBV6-1	TRBJ1-6	ASSEWTDTNSPLH
TRBV7-9	TRBJ1-2	ASSLARDLGYGYT
TRBV28	TRBJ1-2	ASTRPGLEVGYT
TRBV5-1	TRBJ2-3	ASSLVASGTTDTQY
TRBV29-1	TRBJ2-3	SGIGSGTDTQY
TRBV7-3	TRBJ2-2	ASSVMSGTGELF
TRBV18	TRBJ2-7	ASSPQIYEQY
TRBV19	TRBJ2-2	ASRTGGTGELF
TRBV19	TRBJ2-1	ASGTGQVFNAQF
TRBV30	TRBJ1-1	AWSVNRNTEAF
TRBV28	TRBJ1-3	ASSLGFGGLPSGNTIY
TRBV5-1	TRBJ2-4	ASSLAQGGKNIQY
TRBV10-2	TRBJ1-3	ASSDPQGGNTIY
TRBV29-1	TRBJ1-2	SVQGMGNYGYT
TRBV19	TRBJ2-7	ASSPEREEGYEQY
TRBV10-1	TRBJ1-6	ASSELQDSPLH
TRBV5-4	TRBJ1-1	ASSWGGGGAVNTEAF
TRBV27	TRBJ1-6	ASSLVGSGNSPLH
TRBV6-5	TRBJ1-5	ASTQGAGQPQH
TRBV6-5	TRBJ2-7	ASSAAVSSYEQY
TRBV19	TRBJ2-5	ASSMTGPQETQY
TRBV6-6	TRBJ1-2	ASSYSGYGYT
TRBV9	TRBJ2-1	ASTPQPGLNEQF
TRBV6-5	TRBJ2-2	ASSYSINTGELF
TRBV10-3	TRBJ1-2	AISDSGFGYT
TRBV5-1	TRBJ2-3	ASSATGTSTDTQY
TRBV21-1	TRBJ2-3	ASSSRWASGRTDTQY
TRBV28	TRBJ1-4	ASSLYTEKLF
TRBV5-4	TRBJ1-2	ASMDRGNYGYT
TRBV5-1	TRBJ2-7	ASSYTGVGEQY
TRBV7-2	TRBJ1-3	ASSLVGPSSGNTIY